Listed below are T cell receptor beta chains from one sample, sequenced in a study of blood T cell repertoires in COVID-19. The data were produced by immunoSEQ multiplex PCR, yet TCRdb's version contains in-frame clones alone and is incomplete. The table includes more than 200,000 clones, roughly 85% detected once. What was sequenced was peripheral blood. These receptors were obtained from a woman in her 40s with active or convalescent COVID-19. The CDR3 runs from the conserved cysteine through the conserved F or W.

v_call cdr3_aa
TRBV6-5 CASRISGQEAFF
TRBV6-1 CASSDRAKETQYF
TRBV7-6 CASSLAGSGVYNEQFF
TRBV24-1 CATSEAGGAPGELFF
TRBV2 CASSEASGQGARYGYTF
TRBV6-5 CASSLGARVDIQYF
TRBV24-1 CATSDFGTPEAFF
TRBV2 CASRPGTGITYGYTF
TRBV6-5 CASIATSAPYEQYF
TRBV7-9 CASSLGQGAHYGYTF
TRBV9 CASSPGTSGGAVNEQYF
TRBV29-1 CSVPLTGGGRGYGYTF
TRBV5-6 CASSLYGQGDSYEQYF
TRBV7-6 CASSLGIAGNNEQFF
TRBV30 CAWSGQGGNQPQHF
TRBV6-6 CACTPFSSGGKQFF
TRBV9 CASSSDSLSPLHF
TRBV12-5 CASARDRRYEQYF
TRBV10-3 CAISQTGNNEKLFF
TRBV10-1 CASSQGSSNTGELFF
TRBV7-2 CASSLDFGGGTEAFF
TRBV6-5 CASIPDQGAYGYTF
TRBV5-8 CASRPGQYNEQFF
TRBV6-5 CASSYSGSGPDTQYF
TRBV20-1 CSASHLSSGNTIYF
TRBV10-3 CAIRGQGPYEQYF
TRBV7-2 CASSPIWLATQPQHF
TRBV28 CASSPGGGQYGTEAFF
TRBV27 CASSRGIAGISVYEQYF
TRBV3-1/TRBV3-2 CASSPRLRTSGYTGELFF
TRBV30 CAWNQGLLSPLHF
TRBV7-9 CASSLALGRNNEQFF
TRBV4-3 CASSQDHYATTPDTQYF
TRBV5-1 CASRTAVRVGNTEAFF
TRBV7-9 CASSLLAPYEQYF
TRBV12-3/TRBV12-4 CASGGSGDGYTF
TRBV5-1 CASSLGQGDSPLHF
TRBV27 CASSFHPNMRYGYTF
TRBV4-1 CASSQDPQANRGLSYEQYF
TRBV7-2 CASSLGGSGGFYNEQFF
TRBV28 CASSRGQNYGYTF
TRBV5-1 CASSFGRGADNYGYTF
TRBV6-2/TRBV6-3 CASSYSRHRGGEQYF
TRBV3-1/TRBV3-2 CASSQYGQERMTF
TRBV5-1 CASSVGDRGNYGYTF
TRBV30 CAWNKDRLYGYTF
TRBV27 CASTTPSSGGAYNEQFF
TRBV5-1 CASSLTSGRYEQYF
TRBV5-6 CASSFYATGTSEAFF
TRBV2 CASRDGRGLLVQYF
TRBV4-3 CASSQDETVNTEAFF
TRBV19 CATKTLGGFQETQYF
TRBV29-1 CSVPGQTYEQYF
TRBV7-2 CASSLVPVDTQYF
TRBV6-6 CASSTGTSAREQYF
TRBV11-3 CASSEAGAATDTQYF